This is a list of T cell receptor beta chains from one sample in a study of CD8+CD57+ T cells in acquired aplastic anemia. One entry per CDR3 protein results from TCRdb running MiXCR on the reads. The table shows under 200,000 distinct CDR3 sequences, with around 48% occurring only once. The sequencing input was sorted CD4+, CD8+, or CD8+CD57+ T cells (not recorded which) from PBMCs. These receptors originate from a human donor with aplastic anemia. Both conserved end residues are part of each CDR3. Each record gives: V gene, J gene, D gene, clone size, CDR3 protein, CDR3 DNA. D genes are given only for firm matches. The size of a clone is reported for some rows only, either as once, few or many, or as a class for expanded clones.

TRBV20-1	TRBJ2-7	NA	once	CSANEAGSSYEQYF	TGCAGTGCTAATGAGGCGGGTAGCTCCTACGAGCAGTACTTC
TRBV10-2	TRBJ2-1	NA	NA	CASKEAITMDEQFF	TGCGCCAGCAAGGAGGCTATTACAATGGATGAGCAGTTCTTC
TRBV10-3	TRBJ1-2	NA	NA	CATSDFNQNYGYTF	TGTGCCACCAGTGATTTTAACCAGAACTATGGCTACACCTTC
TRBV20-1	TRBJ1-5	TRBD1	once	CSASRGMGQDDQPQHF	TGCAGTGCTAGCAGAGGTATGGGACAGGATGATCAGCCCCAGCATTTC
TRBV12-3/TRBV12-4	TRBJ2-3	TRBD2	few	CASSSPRGTSGRDTDTQYF	TGTGCCAGCAGTTCCCCCCGGGGGACTAGCGGGAGGGACACAGATACGCAGTATTTT
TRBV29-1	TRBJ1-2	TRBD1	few	CSGGTGRQGGYTF	TGCAGCGGCGGGACAGGGAGGCAAGGTGGCTACACCTTC
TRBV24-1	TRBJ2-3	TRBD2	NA	CATSDAAGGHADTQYF	TGTGCCACCAGTGATGCAGCGGGAGGGCACGCAGATACGCAGTATTTT
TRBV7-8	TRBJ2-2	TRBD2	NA	CASSLAGTSGNTGELFF	TGTGCCAGCAGCTTAGCCGGGACTAGCGGAAACACCGGGGAGCTGTTTTTT
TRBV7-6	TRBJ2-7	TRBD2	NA	CASSLDGGGAVLEQYF	TGTGCCAGCAGCTTAGATGGCGGGGGGGCTGTGTTGGAGCAGTACTTC
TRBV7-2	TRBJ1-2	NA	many	CASRGGGDGYTF	TGTGCCAGCAGAGGAGGAGGGGATGGCTACACCTTC
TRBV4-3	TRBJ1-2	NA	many	CASSQVVGSGYTF	TGCGCCAGCAGCCAAGTAGTAGGGAGTGGCTACACCTTC
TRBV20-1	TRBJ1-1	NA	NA	CSASVGRNTEAFF	TGCAGTGCTAGTGTGGGGAGAAACACTGAAGCTTTCTTT
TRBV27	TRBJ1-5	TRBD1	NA	CASSMTGVQPQHF	TGTGCCAGCAGCATGACAGGGGTCCAGCCCCAGCATTTT
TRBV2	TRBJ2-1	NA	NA	CASTRGVNEQFF	TGTGCCAGCACAAGGGGGGTGAATGAGCAGTTCTTC
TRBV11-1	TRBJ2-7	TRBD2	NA	CASSGLAGGLSYEQYF	TGTGCCAGCAGCGGCCTAGCGGGGGGCCTCTCCTACGAGCAGTACTTC
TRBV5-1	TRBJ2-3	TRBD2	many	CASSSARTSPSTDTQYF	TGCGCCAGCAGCTCGGCGAGGACTAGCCCTAGCACAGATACGCAGTATTTT
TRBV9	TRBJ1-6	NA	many	CASSVDPTSVGSPLHF	TGTGCCAGCAGCGTAGATCCGACAAGCGTGGGTTCACCCCTCCACTTT
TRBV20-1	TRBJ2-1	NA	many	CSAPATGEQFF	TGCAGTGCCCCCGCGACCGGCGAGCAGTTCTTC
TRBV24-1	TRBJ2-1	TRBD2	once	CATSDPGLAGRNEQFF	TGTGCCACCAGTGACCCGGGACTAGCGGGTCGCAATGAGCAGTTCTTC
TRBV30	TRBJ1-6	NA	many	CAGRDGSYSPLHF	TGTGCCGGCCGGGACGGCAGCTATTCACCCCTCCACTTT
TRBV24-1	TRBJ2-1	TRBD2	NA	CATSAGTSGSGFEQFF	TGTGCCACCAGTGCCGGGACTAGCGGGAGTGGATTTGAGCAGTTCTTC
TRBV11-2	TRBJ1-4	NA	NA	CASSSGPNRRDNEKLFF	TGTGCCAGCAGCTCCGGACCCAACCGGAGGGATAATGAAAAACTGTTTTTT
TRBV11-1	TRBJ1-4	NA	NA	CASSSTTGRTGEKLFF	TGTGCCAGCAGCTCGACGACAGGTCGAACTGGGGAAAAACTGTTTTTT
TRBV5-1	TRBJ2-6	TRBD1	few	CASSLSRQGAPTGANVLTF	TGCGCCAGCAGCTTGTCGAGACAGGGGGCGCCGACTGGGGCCAACGTCCTGACTTTC
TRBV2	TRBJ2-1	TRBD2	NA	CASRLAGALEQFF	TGTGCCAGCAGACTAGCGGGAGCTCTTGAGCAGTTCTTC
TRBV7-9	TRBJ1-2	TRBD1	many	CASTARQGASSYGYTF	TGTGCCAGCACCGCCAGACAGGGGGCGTCAAGCTATGGCTACACCTTC
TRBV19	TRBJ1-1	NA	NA	CASSPGQRTFF	TGTGCCAGTAGCCCCGGACAGCGGACTTTCTTT
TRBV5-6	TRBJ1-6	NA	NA	CASSLQGPGSPLHF	TGTGCCAGCAGCTTGCAGGGCCCGGGCTCACCCCTCCACTTT
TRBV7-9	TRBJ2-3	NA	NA	CASTPLGAGDTQYF	TGTGCCAGCACCCCTCTCGGCGCGGGGGATACGCAGTATTTT
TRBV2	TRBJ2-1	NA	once	CASGFDEQFF	TGTGCCAGCGGTTTCGATGAGCAGTTCTTC
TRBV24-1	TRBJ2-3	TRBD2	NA	CATSGSVAGERDTQYF	TGTGCCACCAGTGGCTCAGTAGCGGGAGAGCGAGATACGCAGTATTTT
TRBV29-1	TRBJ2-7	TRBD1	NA	CSVKTGSYEQYF	TGCAGCGTGAAGACAGGGTCCTACGAGCAGTACTTC
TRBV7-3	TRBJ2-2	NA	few	CASSPNQELFF	TGTGCCAGCAGCCCTAACCAAGAGCTGTTTTTT
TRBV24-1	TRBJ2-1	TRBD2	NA	CATSDAGLAGVNEQLF	TGTGCCACCAGTGATGCCGGACTAGCGGGAGTGAATGAGCAGCTCTTC
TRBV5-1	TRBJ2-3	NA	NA	CASSGGGYTDTQYF	TGCGCCAGCAGTGGTGGCGGATACACAGATACGCAGTATTTT
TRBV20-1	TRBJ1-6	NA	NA	CSASRVSDNSPLHF	TGCAGTGCTAGTAGGGTGTCGGATAATTCACCCCTCCACTTT
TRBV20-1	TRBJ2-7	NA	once	CSARDRVQSVSEQYF	TGCAGTGCTAGAGATCGGGTACAGTCAGTCAGCGAGCAGTACTTC
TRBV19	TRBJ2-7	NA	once	CASSTNRDSYEQYF	TGTGCCAGTAGTACCAACAGGGACTCCTACGAGCAGTACTTC
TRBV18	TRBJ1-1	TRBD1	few	CASSLGQGANRGTEAFF	TGTGCCAGCTCTCTCGGACAGGGGGCTAACAGGGGCACTGAAGCTTTCTTT
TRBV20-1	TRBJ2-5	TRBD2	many	CSASGGTSGQETQYF	TGCAGTGCCTCGGGCGGGACTAGCGGACAAGAGACCCAGTACTTC
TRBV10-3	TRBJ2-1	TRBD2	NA	CAISEILADYNEQFF	TGTGCCATCAGTGAGATACTAGCGGACTACAATGAGCAGTTCTTC
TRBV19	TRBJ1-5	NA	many	CASSIGRTNQPQHF	TGTGCCAGTAGTATTGGACGGACGAATCAGCCCCAGCATTTT
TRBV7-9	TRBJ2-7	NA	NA	CATSRPRGEQYF	TGTGCCACCAGCAGGCCTCGGGGCGAGCAGTACTTC
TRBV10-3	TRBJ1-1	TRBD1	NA	CAIIDRENTEAFF	TGTGCCATCATAGACAGGGAGAACACTGAAGCTTTCTTT
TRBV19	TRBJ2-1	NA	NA	CASSSPGTRGHNEQFF	TGTGCCAGCAGTTCTCCCGGGACCCGCGGGCACAATGAGCAGTTCTTC
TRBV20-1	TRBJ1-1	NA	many	CSASQDGNTEAFF	TGCAGTGCTTCTCAGGACGGGAACACTGAAGCTTTCTTT
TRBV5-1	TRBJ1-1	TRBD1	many	CASSLDRGGTEAFF	TGCGCCAGCAGCTTGGACAGGGGGGGGACTGAAGCTTTCTTT
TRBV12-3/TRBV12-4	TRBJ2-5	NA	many	CASSLQGPGETQYF	TGTGCCAGCAGTTTACAGGGTCCAGGGGAGACCCAGTACTTC
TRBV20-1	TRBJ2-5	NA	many	CSAGDTVKETQYF	TGCAGTGCTGGGGACACAGTGAAAGAGACCCAGTACTTC
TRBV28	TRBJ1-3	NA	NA	CASNPNSPARTGNTIYF	TGTGCCAGCAATCCCAATTCCCCCGCACGGACTGGAAACACCATATATTTT
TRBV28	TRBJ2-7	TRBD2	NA	CASSPAPGWTSGSFYEQYF	TGTGCCAGCAGTCCCGCACCCGGATGGACTAGCGGGAGTTTCTACGAGCAGTACTTC
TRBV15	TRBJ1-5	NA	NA	CATSREGPGVLGKQPQHF	TGTGCCACCAGCAGAGAAGGGCCAGGGGTTCTTGGTAAACAGCCCCAGCATTTT
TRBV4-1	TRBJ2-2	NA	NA	CASSQVVGELFF	TGCGCCAGCAGCCAGGTGGTCGGGGAGCTGTTTTTT
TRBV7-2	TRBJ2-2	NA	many	CASSFTEGTGELFF	TGTGCCAGCAGCTTCACCGAGGGCACCGGGGAGCTGTTTTTT
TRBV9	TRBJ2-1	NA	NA	CASSVKASMRDEQFF	TGTGCCAGCAGCGTGAAGGCTAGTATGAGAGATGAGCAGTTCTTC
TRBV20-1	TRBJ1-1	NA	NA	CSARTYSENTEAFF	TGCAGTGCTAGGACCTACAGCGAGAACACTGAAGCTTTCTTT
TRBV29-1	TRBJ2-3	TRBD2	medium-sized	CSGGGLSTDTQYF	TGCAGCGGCGGGGGTCTCAGCACAGATACGCAGTATTTT